The clone carrying this TCR beta chain is hyperexpanded by share. Its cognate antigen is unknown. These data come from a study of circulating CD8 cells and anti-PD-1 response in melanoma. Findings and limits, study-wide: Published repertoire comparisons used only baseline and M1 samples.

Live CD3+CD8+TCRalphabeta+ cells were sorted into four subsets by PD-1 and/or TIGIT. Using roughly 14 ng of total RNA, TCR libraries were made with the QIAseq Immune Repertoire TCR panel. TCRdb passed the reads through MiXCR, listing each CDR3 protein once. The data hold about 540 distinct CDR3 sequences, with 5.5% to 6.5% observed a single time. The germline gives CDR1 MNHEY, CDR2 SMNVEV (reference sequence). Losses at the gene ends were 6 bases for V and 3 bases for J; bases not matched to a gene: 8. This CDR3 is built from 15 residues. This receptor was identified in a human donor with melanoma. The sample here was CD8+ T cells from PBMCs, taken at baseline or after one month of anti-PD-1 therapy (not recorded which). J is TRBJ2-7 and V is TRBV27, with TRBD2 matching over 10 bases. The CDR3 loop reads CASSIAGGGDYEQYF. The DNA for the CDR3 is TGTGCCAGCAGCATAGCGGGAGGAGGGGACTACGAGCAGTACTTC.